This entry is about one T cell receptor (beta chain). Its target is not known. This sample was taken from a study of blood T cells in healthy people across ages. For the study at large: Template switching recovered approximately one barcoded beta molecule for every two T cells.

General study points: Naive CD4+ cells and diversity were both higher in long-lived donors than in aged donors. Using unsorted PBMCs precluded a conclusive naive versus antigen-experienced comparison.

Isolating PBMCs gave at least 7 million of these cells per sample. Through a sample-barcoded 5' primer and a J-beta primer mix, a second PCR was run for roughly 6 to 12 cycles. TCRdb redid the calling of the 5' RACE reads with MiXCR, one entry per CDR3 protein. This sample has about a million distinct CDR3 sequences, with around 54% found just once. The germline gives CDR1 SGHTA, CDR2 FQGNSA. The CDR3 length is 14 residues. Trimming shortened V by 5 bases and J by 3 bases, and 14 bases separated the two germline ends. The sequence was collected from a woman aged 55-69 years in good health. V gene TRBV7-2 combines with J gene TRBJ2-7; D is undetermined. Sequencing was carried out using blood. The CDR3 DNA follows: TGTGCCAGCAGCCCCGGTGCTAGGAACTACGAGCAGTACTTC. Translated: CASSPGARNYEQYF.